The 16 T cell receptor beta chains reported below all come from one sample, sequenced in a study of blood T cell repertoires in COVID-19. The assay was immunoSEQ multiplex PCR, and TCRdb's table has in-frame clones only and misses some. The data contain under 200,000 clones, around 80% of them singletons. Sample: PBMCs or T cells enriched from blood (not recorded which). The source is a woman between 50 and 59 years old in a cohort exposed to, infected with or recovered from COVID-19 (not recorded which).

J is TRBJ2-5 and V is TRBV7-9; maybe TRBD1 (6 bases). CDR3 length equals 16 residues. Between the trimmed V and J ends, which lost 1 base and 4 bases, there was a span of 16 bases. Germline V gene sequence: CDR1 SEHNR, CDR2 FQNEAQ (reference sequence). DNA for the CDR3: TGTGCCAGCAGCTTAGGCTCTGGGGACACCATAGAGACCCAGTACTTC. It yields the protein CASSLGSGDTIETQYF.

This chain connects TRBV11-1 to TRBJ2-3; 8 bases fit TRBD1. The CDR3 is made up of 15 amino acids. Germline CDR1 is SGHAT and CDR2 is FQDESV (reference sequence). The J segment lost 2 bases and the V segment lost 4 bases, leaving 5 bases of the junction unmatched. CDR3 sequence reads: CASSSSDRATDTQYF. CDR3 DNA: TGTGCCAGCAGCTCGTCGGACAGGGCCACAGATACGCAGTATTTT.

The gene calls are TRBV7-9 and TRBJ2-3; 7 positions match TRBD2. The germline V gene has CDR1 SEHNR and CDR2 FQNEAQ (reference sequence). V lost 8 bases, J lost 6 bases, and 11 bases stayed unmatched. The CDR3 spans 14 residues. The CDR3 spells CASGGDPSGDTQYF. CDR3 in DNA: TGTGCCAGCGGGGGGGACCCCTCGGGTGATACGCAGTATTTT. The entire variable domain, with the rest obtained from reference TRBV7-9 and TRBJ2-3, is as follows: DTGVSQNPRHKITKRGQNVTFRCDPISEHNRLYWYRQTLGQGPEFLTYFQNEAQLEKSRLLSDRFSAERPKGSFSTLEIQRTEQGDSAMYLCASGGDPSGDTQYFGPGTRLTVL.

The CDR3 reads CASSRRDTRTDTQYF. The CDR3, as DNA: TGCGCCAGCAGCCGCCGGGACACGAGGACAGATACGCAGTATTTT. The V call is TRBV4-3, the J call TRBJ2-3; D perhaps matches TRBD1 (6 bases). Deletions cut 4 bases from V and 3 bases from J, with 14 bases between. CDR1 and CDR2 from the germline V gene are LGHNA and YSLEER. The length of the CDR3 is 15 residues.

This clone was seen only once. The chain employs TRBV2 and TRBJ1-1; D call uncertain. The CDR3 is 13 amino acids. Trimming removed 6 bases from V and 4 bases from J, with 12 bases in between. The germline V gene encodes CDR1 SNHLY and CDR2 FYNNEI. In DNA form, the CDR3 reads TGTGCCAGCAGGCTGGGCTCGGTCACTGAAGCTTTCTTT. Amino acids: CASRLGSVTEAFF.

V is TRBV11-1 and J is TRBJ1-1, with a tentative D call TRBD1 (6 bases). CDR1 and CDR2 from the germline V gene are SGHAT and FQDESV (reference sequence). This CDR3 has 12 residues. V lost 1 base to trimming and J lost 10 bases, with 10 bases between them. CDR3 sequence (DNA): TGTGCCAGCAGCTTAGAACAGGGAAGAGCTTTCTTT. It yields the protein CASSLEQGRAFF.

The genes are TRBV5-1 and TRBJ2-7; the match to TRBD1 covers 7 bases. The ends lost 0 bases at V and 4 bases at J; junction bases unmatched: 10. Germline loops: CDR1 SGHRS, CDR2 YFSETQ. This CDR3 is built from 16 residues. Here the CDR3 DNA reads TGCGCCAGCAGCTTGGAGCTGGACAGGACGACGTACGAGCAGTACTTC. This sequence encodes CASSLELDRTTYEQYF.

This chain uses TRBV5-4 with TRBJ1-6; 10 bases map to TRBD1. There are 15 residues in the CDR3. CDR1 and CDR2 from the germline V gene are SGHNT and YYREEE (reference sequence). V was pared by 4 bases and J by 7 bases, with 5 bases of the junction left unmatched. For the CDR3, the DNA is TGTGCCAGCAGCCCCGGGACAGGGGAAAATTCACCCCTCCACTTT. Its translation is CASSPGTGENSPLHF.

J is TRBJ2-1 and V is TRBV24-1, with TRBD2 identical over 15 bases. V shed 3 bases and J 9 bases; nucleotides not matched to a gene: 5. The CDR3 is made up of 16 amino acids. Per the germline V gene, CDR1 is KGHDR and CDR2 is SFDVKD. CDR3 sequence reads: CATSDRGLAGGVEQFF. In nucleotides, the CDR3 is TGTGCCACCAGTGATCGCGGACTAGCGGGAGGGGTTGAGCAGTTCTTC.

This chain links TRBV28 with TRBJ2-3; D not resolved. The germline gives CDR1 MDHEN, CDR2 SYDVKM. V gave up 7 bases and J gave up 4 bases, with 18 bases separating them. The CDR3 runs to 15 residues. The CDR3 is CASTAFETGADTQYF. CDR3 in DNA: TGTGCCAGCACGGCCTTCGAGACGGGTGCAGATACGCAGTATTTT.

The gene calls are TRBV27 and TRBJ2-1; D is unresolved. The germline gives CDR1 MNHEY, CDR2 SMNVEV (reference sequence). This CDR3 has 15 residues. Trimming shortened V by 4 bases and J by 0 bases, and 10 bases separated the two germline ends. Here the CDR3 DNA reads TGTGCCAGCAGTTCAAAGTATAGCTCCTACAATGAGCAGTTCTTC. It specifies CASSSKYSSYNEQFF.

The chain is built from TRBV7-2 and TRBJ2-1, with 8 bases identical to TRBD2. The V and J ends lost 5 bases and 0 bases, in that order; junction bases with no gene match: 9. CDR1 and CDR2 (germline): SGHTA, FQGNSA. CDR3 length: 17 amino acids. The CDR3 sequence: CASSLGERGSSYNEQFF. In nucleotides, the CDR3 is TGTGCCAGCAGCCTCGGGGAGCGGGGGAGCTCCTACAATGAGCAGTTCTTC.

The chain joins TRBV6-5 to TRBJ1-2; TRBD1 matches at 10 bases. Germline values: CDR1 MNHEY, CDR2 SVGAGI. V lost 0 bases, J lost 3 bases, and 1 base stayed unmatched. The CDR3 loop spans 15 amino acids. The CDR3 DNA reads as TGTGCCAGCAGTTACTCCGGGACAGGGGACTATGGCTACACCTTC. Residues: CASSYSGTGDYGYTF.

The CDR3 loop is CATSDSWGLAGGSSYNEQFF. In DNA form, the CDR3 reads TGTGCCACCAGTGACTCCTGGGGACTAGCGGGAGGGAGCTCCTACAATGAGCAGTTCTTC. This sequence joins TRBV24-1 and TRBJ2-1; 16 bases are shared with TRBD2. The ends lost 4 bases at V and 0 bases at J; junction bases unmatched: 8. Germline CDR1 reads KGHDR; CDR2 reads SFDVKD. The CDR3 totals 20 residues.

This chain uses TRBV11-2 with TRBJ1-5, with TRBD1 as a possible D gene (5 bases). CDR1 and CDR2 from the germline V gene are SGHAT and FQNNGV. CDR3 length: 13 amino acids. The V end lost 3 bases, the J end lost 6 bases, and 9 bases lay between the germline ends. CDR3: CASSLSTVQPQHF. CDR3 DNA sequence: TGTGCCAGCAGCTTGTCGACAGTTCAGCCCCAGCATTTT.

The chain is built from TRBV5-1 and TRBJ2-7, with TRBD1 matching 7 bases. V lost 0 bases to trimming and J lost 4 bases; unmatched junction nucleotides: 10. In germline, CDR1 is SGHRS, CDR2 YFSETQ. CDR3 length: 16 residues. CDR3 sequence: CASSLVRWTGVYEQYF. DNA of the CDR3: TGCGCCAGCAGCTTGGTTCGGTGGACAGGAGTATACGAGCAGTACTTC.